The next 11 T cell receptor beta chains were all read from a single sample in a study of blood T cell repertoires in COVID-19. Libraries were prepared by immunoSEQ multiplex PCR; TCRdb keeps only in-frame clonotypes and omits some of them. The table includes a few hundred thousand clones, approximately 90% detected once. The sequencing input was PBMCs or T cells enriched from blood (not recorded which). Every receptor here comes from a man between 18 and 35 years old with acute COVID-19.

This chain links TRBV11-3 with TRBJ2-1, with 10 bases matching TRBD2. The germline gives CDR1 SGHNT, CDR2 YENEEA. The CDR3 sequence is 13 residues long. Trimming at V came to 10 bases and at J to 10 bases, leaving 10 bases not matched to a gene. CDR3 in amino acids: CATGSGRAGEQFF. The DNA of the CDR3 is TGTGCCACAGGGAGCGGGAGGGCCGGAGAGCAGTTCTTC.

DNA for the CDR3: TGTGCCAGCAGCACCGGACAGGGGTCCTACGAGCAGTACTTC. Residues: CASSTGQGSYEQYF. The chain combines TRBV9 with TRBJ2-7; 9 bases are shared with TRBD1. Germline V CDR1 and CDR2: SGDLS, YYNGEE. CDR3 size: 14 residues. Trimming at V came to 4 bases and at J to 1 base, leaving 3 bases not matched to a gene.

V and J are TRBV19 and TRBJ2-1; maybe TRBD2 (6 bases). The ends were cut back, 4 bases at V and 1 base at J, with 8 bases in the middle. This CDR3 is 14 amino acids long. CDR1 is LNHDA and CDR2 is SQIVND in the germline V gene (reference sequence). The CDR3 coding sequence is TGTGCCAGTAGTAGCGGGATTTCCTACAATGAGCAGTTCTTC. Its protein is CASSSGISYNEQFF. The whole variable domain, filled in from reference TRBV19 and TRBJ2-1, reads DGGITQSPKYLFRKEGQNVTLSCEQNLNHDAMYWYRQDPGQGLRLIYYSQIVNDFQKGDIAEGYSVSREKKESFPLTVTSAQKNPTAFYLCASSSGISYNEQFFGPGTRLTVL.

The chain recombines TRBV11-3 with TRBJ2-2, with TRBD1 as a possible D gene (5 bases). CDR1 SGHNT and CDR2 YENEEA come from the germline V gene. CDR3 length: 17 amino acids. Between the trimmed V and J ends, which lost 5 bases and 1 base, there was a span of 17 bases. The CDR3 loop reads CASSPTTGYRNTGELFF. CDR3 nucleotides: TGTGCCAGCAGCCCCACAACAGGATACAGGAACACCGGGGAGCTGTTTTTT. The entire variable domain, with the rest obtained from reference TRBV11-3 and TRBJ2-2, is as follows: EAGVVQSPRYKIIEKKQPVAFWCNPISGHNTLYWYLQNLGQGPELLIRYENEEAVDDSQLPKDRFSAERLKGVDSTLKIQPAELGDSAVYLCASSPTTGYRNTGELFFGEGSRLTVL.

This clone turned up a few times. The genes are TRBV9 and TRBJ1-1, with 7 bases that match TRBD1. J lost 1 base, V lost 4 bases, and 7 bases had no gene match. CDR1 and CDR2 (germline): SGDLS, YYNGEE. The CDR3 is 15 amino acids. CDR3 region: CASSSGQLTNTEAFF. DNA of the CDR3: TGTGCCAGCAGCTCGGGACAGCTTACGAACACTGAAGCTTTCTTT.

V gene TRBV20-1 combines with J gene TRBJ2-7, with D possibly TRBD2 on 5 matching bases. Germline-derived CDR1 and CDR2 are DFQATT and SNEGSKA (reference sequence). The CDR3 totals 10 residues. With 7 bases removed from V and 3 bases from J, the gap between germline ends came to 7 bases. The CDR3 protein is CSVGDYEQYF. The CDR3 coding sequence is TGCAGTGTCGGGGACTACGAGCAGTACTTC.

The chain uses TRBV11-3 and TRBJ2-1; tentatively, D is TRBD1 (9 bases). V was shortened by 5 bases and J by 8 bases, with 28 bases between the two germline ends. Germline values: CDR1 SGHNT, CDR2 YENEEA. This CDR3 is built from 18 residues. The CDR3 protein is CASSQAGGQGLLKDEQFF. CDR3 DNA sequence: TGTGCCAGCAGCCAGGCGGGGGGACAGGGCTTGCTTAAGGATGAGCAGTTCTTC.

The rearrangement joins TRBV5-1 to TRBJ1-1; the D is unclear. Trimming removed 4 bases at V and 1 base at J, with 8 bases between. The CDR3 has 13 residues. Per the germline V gene, CDR1 is SGHRS and CDR2 is YFSETQ. The CDR3 protein is CASSPTPNTEAFF. The CDR3 coding sequence is TGCGCCAGCAGCCCTACCCCGAACACTGAAGCTTTCTTT.

The rearrangement joins TRBV2 to TRBJ2-1, with a tentative D call TRBD2 (5 bases). CDR3 length: 12 amino acids. Trimming removed 7 bases from V and 8 bases from J, with 12 bases in between. CDR1 and CDR2 (germline): SNHLY, FYNNEI. The CDR3 DNA reads TGTGCCAGCAATGGACTGAGCGATGAGCAGTTCTTC. It yields the protein CASNGLSDEQFF.

This chain uses TRBV30 with TRBJ1-6, with D unresolved. Trimming removed 4 bases at V and 5 bases at J, with 12 bases between. CDR1 is GTSNPN and CDR2 is SVGIG in the germline V gene (reference sequence). The length of the CDR3 is 14 residues. CDR3: CAWNGEGDNSPLHF. The CDR3, as DNA: TGTGCCTGGAATGGAGAAGGCGATAATTCACCCCTCCACTTT.

The gene calls are TRBV6-5 and TRBJ2-2; tentative D call: TRBD1 (5 bases). The V gene's germline CDR1 is MNHEY and CDR2 SVGAGI. The CDR3 runs to 15 residues. The germline V and J ends were trimmed by 7 bases and 1 base, with 13 bases remaining between them. The CDR3 region has the DNA TGTGCCAGCACTCGCAGGGTGGTGAACACCGGGGAGCTGTTTTTT. It yields the protein CASTRRVVNTGELFF.